This T cell receptor beta chain was documented in a study of blood T cell repertoires in COVID-19. Whole-study context: Samples of COVID-19 (acute and convalescent) were obtained from the United States, Italy and Spain. PBMCs, B-cell-depleted T cells, or T cells provided the cDNA or gDNA that made up the material.

CDR1 is LGHNT, CDR2 FRNRAP, per germline. With 0 bases clipped from V and 4 bases from J, the junction kept 9 bases outside the gene matches. The CDR3 has 17 amino acids. As originally analysed: Reference gene primer amplification in the assay estimated nucleated cell counts. The repertoire was sequenced with immunoSEQ multiplex PCR; TCRdb's copy has only in-frame clones and lacks some. The V and J calls and clone size were taken over from that table, and D and trimming were inferred from the DNA. The sample gives some 180,000 clones, about four fifths of which show up once; about 2.1% is in the top ten.

This clonotype was sampled from a woman aged 80 or over with acute or convalescent COVID-19. The sequenced sample consisted of peripheral blood. The chain recombines TRBV12-5 with TRBJ2-1, with 7 positions matching TRBD2. In DNA, the CDR3 is TGTGCTAGTGGTTTGGTAAACAAAGCGGGAAAGTACAATGAGCAGTTCTTC. Its protein is CASGLVNKAGKYNEQFF. The entire variable domain, with the rest obtained from reference TRBV12-5 and TRBJ2-1, is as follows: DARVTQTPRHKVTEMGQEVTMRCQPILGHNTVFWYRQTMMQGLELLAYFRNRAPLDDSGMPKDRFSAEMPDATLATLKIQPSEPRDSAVYFCASGLVNKAGKYNEQFFGPGTRLTVL.